A selection of T cell receptor beta chains follows, all from one sample in a study of beta chain features in type 1 diabetes. Profiling relied on immunoSEQ multiplex PCR, and the TCRdb table lists in-frame clones only, not all of them. The sample shows roughly 51,000 clones, roughly half of them seen only once. The sequenced sample consisted of Tregs from blood. All receptors derive from a woman between 40 and 50 years old with type 1 diabetes. Each CDR3 is given with its conserved first and last residue. The D gene is left open where the match is weak. Some rows mark clone size as missing; the rest say once, few, many or name a class of expanded clone.

TRBJ2-7,.,.,TRBV18,TGTGCCAGCTCCCCCGGTACCTCCTACGAGCAGTACTTC,CASSPGTSYEQYF
TRBJ1-1,.,.,TRBV28,TGTGCCAGCAGTTTGGAGAGGACAGTGAACACTGAAGCTTTCTTT,CASSLERTVNTEAFF
TRBJ2-7,few,.,TRBV4-3,TGCGCCAGCAGCCAAGAGAGACAATACGAGCAGTACTTC,CASSQERQYEQYF
TRBJ1-2,.,.,TRBV28,TGTGCCAGCAGTCCAAGACCGGGCGGGGGTAGAGGCTACACCTTC,CASSPRPGGGRGYTF
TRBJ2-1,few,.,TRBV4-2,TGTGCCAGCAGCTGGAGGGGCGAGCAGTTCTTC,CASSWRGEQFF
TRBJ2-7,.,TRBD1,TRBV28,TGTGCCAGCAGTTTTGCTGGGACAGGGGATGGCGAGCAGTACTTC,CASSFAGTGDGEQYF
TRBJ2-6,medium-sized,TRBD1,TRBV19,TGTGCCAGTAGCTTCTATCCGGGACAGGGGGCCAGCGTCCTGACTTTC,CASSFYPGQGASVLTF
TRBJ1-1,.,.,TRBV7-6,TGTGCCAGCAGCTTATTAGGTGCGGATAACACTGAAGCTTTCTTT,CASSLLGADNTEAFF
TRBJ2-7,.,.,TRBV7-2,TGTGCCAGCCCAGCAGACAAAACCTACGAGCAGTACTTC,CASPADKTYEQYF
TRBJ2-7,.,.,TRBV19,TGTGCCAGTAGTATACGGCTAGCTGGAGAGCAGTACTTC,CASSIRLAGEQYF
TRBJ1-2,once,TRBD1,TRBV11-2,TGTGCCAGCAGCTCCTTTACAGGGGGCGCGTATGGCTACACCTTC,CASSSFTGGAYGYTF
TRBJ2-7,.,TRBD1,TRBV10-2,TGCGCCAGCAGTCGGGGACAGGAAGGAGCGCAGTACTTC,CASSRGQEGAQYF